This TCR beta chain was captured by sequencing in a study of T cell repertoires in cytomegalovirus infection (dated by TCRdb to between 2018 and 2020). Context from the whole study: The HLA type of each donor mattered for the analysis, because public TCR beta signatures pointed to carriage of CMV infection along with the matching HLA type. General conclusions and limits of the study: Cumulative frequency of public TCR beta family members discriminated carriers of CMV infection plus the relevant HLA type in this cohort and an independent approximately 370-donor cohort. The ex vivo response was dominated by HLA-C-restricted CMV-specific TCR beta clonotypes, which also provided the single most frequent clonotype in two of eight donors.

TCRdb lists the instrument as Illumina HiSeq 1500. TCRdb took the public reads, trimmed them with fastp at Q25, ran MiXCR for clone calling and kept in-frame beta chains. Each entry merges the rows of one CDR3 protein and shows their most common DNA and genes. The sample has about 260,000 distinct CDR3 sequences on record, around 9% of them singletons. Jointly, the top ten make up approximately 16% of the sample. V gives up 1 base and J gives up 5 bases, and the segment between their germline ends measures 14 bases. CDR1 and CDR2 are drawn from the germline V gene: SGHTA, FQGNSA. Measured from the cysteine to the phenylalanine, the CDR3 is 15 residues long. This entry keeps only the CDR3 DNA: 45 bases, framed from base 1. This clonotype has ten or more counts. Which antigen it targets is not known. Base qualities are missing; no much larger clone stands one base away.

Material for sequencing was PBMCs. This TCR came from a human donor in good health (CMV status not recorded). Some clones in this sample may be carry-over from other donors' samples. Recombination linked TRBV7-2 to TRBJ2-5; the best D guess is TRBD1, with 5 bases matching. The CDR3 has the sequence CASSLVGAQFETQYF. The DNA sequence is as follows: TGTGCCAGCAGCTTAGTTGGGGCACAATTTGAGACCCAGTACTTC.